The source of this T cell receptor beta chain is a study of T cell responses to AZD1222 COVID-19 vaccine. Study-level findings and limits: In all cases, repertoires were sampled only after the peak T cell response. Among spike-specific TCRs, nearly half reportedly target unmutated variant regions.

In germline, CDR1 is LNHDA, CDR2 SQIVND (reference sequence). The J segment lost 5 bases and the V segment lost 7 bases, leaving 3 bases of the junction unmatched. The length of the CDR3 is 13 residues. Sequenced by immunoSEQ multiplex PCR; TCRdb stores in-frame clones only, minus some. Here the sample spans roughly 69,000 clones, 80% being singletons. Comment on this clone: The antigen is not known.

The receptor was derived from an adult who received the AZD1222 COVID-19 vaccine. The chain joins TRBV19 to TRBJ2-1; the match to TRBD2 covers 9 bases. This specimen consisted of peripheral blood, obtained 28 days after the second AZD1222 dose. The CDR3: CASTAGGNNEQFF. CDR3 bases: TGTGCCAGTACGGCGGGGGGGAACAATGAGCAGTTCTTC.